This T cell receptor beta chain was captured in a study of cytomegalovirus exposure and HLA in healthy donors. General study points: In a later analysis, parvovirus B19, influenza, CMV and Epstein-Barr virus appeared linked to several top co-occurrence clusters. The study designated 150 to 200 TCR beta chains cytomegalovirus-associated. Specific recognition of CMV antigens was confirmed in vitro for a few chains (all CMV-associated).

With respect to this clone: No antigen is known for it.

The CDR3 runs to 13 residues. V was clipped by 11 bases and J by 1 base; unmatched bases: 8. CDR1 is MNHNS and CDR2 is SASEGT in the germline V gene. Vbeta (60) and Jbeta (13) primers were used in the PCR. Generated by immunoSEQ multiplex PCR, the TCRdb table keeps only in-frame clones and is missing some. The sample has around 94,000 clones, roughly 86% seen once. The chain couples TRBV6-1 to TRBJ2-7; 7 bases align to TRBD2. This receptor was taken from a human donor in good health. Material for sequencing was PBMCs. The CDR3 region has the DNA TGTGCCGGGGGGGAGAGATTGTCCTACGAGCAGTACTTC. Protein: CAGGERLSYEQYF.